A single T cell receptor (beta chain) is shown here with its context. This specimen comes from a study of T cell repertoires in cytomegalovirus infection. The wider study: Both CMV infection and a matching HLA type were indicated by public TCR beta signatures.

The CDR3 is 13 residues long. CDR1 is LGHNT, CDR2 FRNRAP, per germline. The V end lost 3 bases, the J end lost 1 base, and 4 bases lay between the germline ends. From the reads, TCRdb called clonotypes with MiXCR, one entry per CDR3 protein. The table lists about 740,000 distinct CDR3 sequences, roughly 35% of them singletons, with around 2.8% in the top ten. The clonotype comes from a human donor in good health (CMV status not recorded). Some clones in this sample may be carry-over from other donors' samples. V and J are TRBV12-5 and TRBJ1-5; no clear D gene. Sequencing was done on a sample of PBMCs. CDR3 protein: CASGLGSNQPQHF. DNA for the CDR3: TGTGCTAGTGGTTTAGGGAGCAATCAGCCCCAGCATTTT.